The subject of this entry is one T cell receptor (beta chain). The antigen it binds to is not known. No per-base quality is available; no much larger clone lies one base away. The library came from 5' RACE. TCRdb names NextSeq 500 as the instrument used. The TCR library protocol attached unique molecular identifiers to individual cDNA molecules to correct for sequencing error and PCR bias. Both TCR alpha and beta chains were sequenced, and tight co-correlation was observed between alpha and beta sequence abundances in each sample. Concerning the study's data processing: Decombinator V4 was used to annotate the V gene, J gene and CDR3 of the TCR sequences. TCRs were defined as expanded if a significant change between any two time points was detected under a Poisson model with p below 0.0001. TCR abundances were normalised to the total number of TCRs sequenced in each sample and reported as counts per million. TRAV1-2 paired with TRAJ12, TRAJ20 or TRAJ33 defined MAIT TCRs, while TRAV10 paired with TRAJ18 defined iNKT TCRs. VDJdb, accessed 1 November 2021, was searched for CMV, EBV and SARS-CoV-2 annotated TCRs, with TCRs annotated for multiple antigens excluded. TCRdb passed the public sequencing reads through fastp at Q25 and MiXCR, retaining productive beta sequences. For every CDR3 protein sequence, its rows merge into one entry that carries the most common genes and DNA. For this entry, the V and J calls and clone size follow TCRdb and not the study's own pipeline. Recorded for this sample are fewer than 85,000 distinct CDR3 sequences; around 15% of them occurred a single time. The biggest ten clones account for approximately 12% of the sample.

The sample belongs to a study of early T cells in non-severe SARS-CoV-2 infection (dated by TCRdb to the early 2020s). Regarding the research as a whole: Because TCR sequencing was done on bulk RNA from unsorted whole blood, the alpha and beta chains could not be paired. Overall study outcomes, separate from this receptor: Matching against VDJdb was skewed toward anti-spike CD8 responses, likely underestimated virus-specific expansions, and missed private and CD4 specificities.

The study was a case-control design nested within a healthcare worker cohort in London, UK, with weekly nasopharyngeal swab PCR tests and blood sampling. Healthcare workers were recruited between 23 and 31 March 2020, during the week of the UK lockdown, and were followed weekly for up to about 15 weeks. Between the V and J ends, shortened by 5 bases and 2 bases respectively, the junction contains 10 bases. CDR1 and CDR2 (MGHRA, YSYEKL) derive from the germline V gene. The CDR3 numbers 13 residues from cysteine through phenylalanine. Just the 39-base CDR3 DNA is kept, in frame starting at base 1. The source of this sequence is an adult who was a healthcare worker with PCR-confirmed SARS-CoV-2 infection or an uninfected control (not recorded which). The chain joins TRBV4-1 to TRBJ2-7; the D gene is possibly TRBD1, with 5 bases matching. Sequenced material: whole blood. The DNA sequence follows: TGCGCCAGCAGCTCACAGGCTACCTACGAGCAGTACTTC. It translates to CASSSQATYEQYF.